The 29 T cell receptor beta chains given below trace back to one sample, sequenced in a study of blood T cell repertoires in COVID-19. Profiling relied on immunoSEQ multiplex PCR, and the TCRdb table lists in-frame clones only, not all of them. The top ten clones hold 3.5% to 4.5% of a sample with about 120,000 clones, about 84% of them seen once. The source material was peripheral blood. The receptors were gathered from a man in his fifties or sixties with acute or convalescent COVID-19.

The rearrangement uses TRBV27 and TRBJ2-2; the D is unclear. This CDR3 region has 16 residues. V was cut by 7 bases and J by 1 base, with 16 bases left in between. Germline CDR1 MNHEY, CDR2 SMNVEV (reference sequence). DNA of the CDR3: TGTGCCAGCAATTTTATAAGAGTGCAGAACACCGGGGAGCTGTTTTTT. It specifies CASNFIRVQNTGELFF.

V gene TRBV9 combines with J gene TRBJ2-1; TRBD2 aligns across 12 bases. The germline V gene has CDR1 SGDLS and CDR2 YYNGEE. There are 15 residues in the CDR3. Unmatched junction bases numbered 8, after V lost 4 bases and J lost 9 bases. The CDR3 loop reads CASSLRLAGVGEQFF. The CDR3 coding sequence is TGTGCCAGCAGCCTTAGACTAGCGGGAGTGGGTGAGCAGTTCTTC.

V gene TRBV9 combines with J gene TRBJ2-6; TRBD1 agrees at 11 bases. The CDR3 has 16 residues. CDR1 and CDR2 from the germline V gene are SGDLS and YYNGEE. After removal of 7 bases from V and 2 bases from J, the junction contained 5 bases not matched to a gene. CDR3: CASYGQGATGANVLTF. The CDR3 DNA is TGTGCCAGCTACGGACAGGGGGCAACTGGGGCCAACGTCCTGACTTTC.

The chain is built from TRBV6-5 and TRBJ1-5; 7 bases agree with TRBD1. The CDR3 is made up of 13 amino acids. V lost 7 bases and J lost 7; bases outside the gene matches: 7. Germline V CDR1 and CDR2: MNHEY, SVGAGI. This CDR3 reads CASTPTGKQPQHF. The DNA of the CDR3 is TGTGCCAGCACCCCGACAGGGAAACAGCCCCAGCATTTT.

The gene calls are TRBV24-1 and TRBJ2-1; the match to TRBD2 covers 10 bases. The CDR3 is 17 amino acids. In germline, CDR1 is KGHDR, CDR2 SFDVKD. The V segment lost 4 bases and the J segment 0 bases; nucleotides outside the gene matches: 5. Written as DNA, the CDR3 is TGTGCCACCAGTGAATCCTGGACTAGCGGCTCCTACAATGAGCAGTTCTTC. Amino acids: CATSESWTSGSYNEQFF.

The V gene is TRBV19, the J gene TRBJ1-5; D may be TRBD1 (6 bases). The V and J ends lost 5 bases and 0 bases respectively, with 17 bases between them. The CDR3 loop spans 17 amino acids. Germline V gene sequence: CDR1 LNHDA, CDR2 SQIVND (reference sequence). The CDR3 spells CASSAAGGGNSNQPQHF. The CDR3 coding sequence is TGTGCCAGTAGTGCCGCGGGGGGCGGAAATAGCAATCAGCCCCAGCATTTT. The full variable domain, its missing parts supplied by reference TRBV19 and TRBJ1-5, is DGGITQSPKYLFRKEGQNVTLSCEQNLNHDAMYWYRQDPGQGLRLIYYSQIVNDFQKGDIAEGYSVSREKKESFPLTVTSAQKNPTAFYLCASSAAGGGNSNQPQHFGDGTRLSIL.

The rearrangement uses TRBV27 and TRBJ2-1; 10 nucleotides line up with TRBD2. Germline V gives CDR1 MNHEY, CDR2 SMNVEV (reference sequence). The CDR3 length is 14 residues. Losses at the gene ends were 8 bases for V and 4 bases for J; bases not matched to a gene: 5. In nucleotides, the CDR3 is TGTGCCAGCTCATCTAGCGGGAGTTACAATGAGCAGTTCTTC. Protein sequence: CASSSSGSYNEQFF.

The chain carries TRBV30 and TRBJ2-7; perhaps TRBD1 as D (5 bases). Trimming took 2 bases from V and 7 from J, leaving 9 bases between them. This CDR3 contains 11 residues. The germline gives CDR1 GTSNPN, CDR2 SVGIG (reference sequence). The CDR3 spells CAWSPRDEQYF. CDR3 bases: TGTGCCTGGAGTCCCAGGGATGAGCAGTACTTC. Based on the CDR3 plus reference TRBV30 and TRBJ2-7, the full variable domain is SQTIHQWPATLVQPVGSPLSLECTVEGTSNPNLYWYRQAAGRGLQLLFYSVGIGQISSEVPQNLSASRPQDRQFILSSKKLLLSDSGFYLCAWSPRDEQYFGPGTRLTVT.

The genes are TRBV12-2 and TRBJ1-2. TRBV12-2 is a pseudogene locus. The CDR3 extends over 12 amino acids. The CDR3 DNA sequence: TGTGCAAGTCCCAAAAGCTGGTATGGCTACACCTTC. It translates to CASPKSWYGYTF.

This clone was found a few times. The chain recombines TRBV24-1 with TRBJ2-1; 9 positions match TRBD2. CDR3 size: 14 residues. J was trimmed by 8 bases and V by 4 bases; bases with no gene match: 5. In germline, CDR1 is KGHDR, CDR2 SFDVKD. The CDR3 DNA reads TGTGCCACCAGTGAAGGCGGGAGGGCCTATGAGCAGTTCTTC. Protein sequence: CATSEGGRAYEQFF.

This chain connects TRBV5-4 to TRBJ1-2; no definite D call. Germline CDR1 SGHNT, CDR2 YYREEE (reference sequence). With 0 bases removed from V and 0 bases from J, the gap between germline ends came to 9 bases. CDR3 size: 15 residues. CDR3 DNA sequence: TGTGCCAGCAGCTTGGTCGGGTCCGCTAACTATGGCTACACCTTC. It specifies CASSLVGSANYGYTF. Full variable domain (rest looked up from reference TRBV5-4 and TRBJ1-2): ETGVTQSPTHLIKTRGQQVTLRCSSQSGHNTVSWYQQALGQGPQFIFQYYREEENGRGNFPPRFSGLQFPNYSSELNVNALELDDSALYLCASSLVGSANYGYTFGSGTRLTVV.

This chain joins TRBV20-1 and TRBJ1-1; TRBD1 might be the D (6 bases). V lost 3 bases and J lost 10, with 12 bases in between. Germline CDR1 is DFQATT and CDR2 is SNEGSKA (reference sequence). The CDR3 loop spans 11 amino acids. CDR3 residues: CSARSEQGAFF. CDR3 coding DNA: TGCAGTGCTAGGAGCGAACAGGGAGCTTTCTTT.

The chain recombines TRBV7-2 with TRBJ2-3, with D maybe TRBD2 (5 bases). V dropped 2 bases and J dropped 2 bases, with 11 bases sitting between them. The CDR3 is made up of 15 amino acids. Germline V gives CDR1 SGHTA, CDR2 FQGNSA. CDR3 bases: TGTGCCAGCAGCTTACGGTTGACTACCACAGATACGCAGTATTTT. This translates into CASSLRLTTTDTQYF.

This chain joins TRBV14 and TRBJ2-3; 13 bases are a match to TRBD2. Germline CDR1 SGHDN, CDR2 FVKESK. The junction had 12 bases not matched to a gene; V was cut back by 6 bases and J by 6 bases. CDR3 length: 17 amino acids. CDR3 sequence (DNA): TGTGCCAGCAGTCGAAGGGGGACTAGCGGGAATCAGGATACGCAGTATTTT. Encoded protein: CASSRRGTSGNQDTQYF.

This chain connects TRBV9 to TRBJ2-7; TRBD1 is a possible D gene (6 bases). V was clipped by 2 bases and J by 2 bases, with 11 bases between them. Germline V gene lookup returns CDR1 SGDLS and CDR2 YYNGEE. This CDR3 is 14 amino acids long. The CDR3 is CASSVMDRPYEQYF. The CDR3, as DNA: TGTGCCAGCAGCGTTATGGACAGACCCTACGAGCAGTACTTC.

The rearrangement joins TRBV4-2 to TRBJ1-2; D remains unclear. Germline V CDR1 and CDR2: LGHNA, YNFKEQ. V lost 0 bases and J 3 bases, leaving 20 bases between the germline ends. CDR3 length: 18 amino acids. The CDR3 here is CASSQEGSRFEVYYGYTF. The DNA for the CDR3 is TGTGCCAGCAGCCAAGAAGGATCACGGTTTGAGGTTTACTATGGCTACACCTTC.

This clone came up once. This chain uses TRBV19 with TRBJ2-2, with TRBD2 matching over 7 bases. With V trimmed by 6 bases and J by 4 bases, 14 bases remained unmatched. There are 17 residues in the CDR3. Germline V gives CDR1 LNHDA, CDR2 SQIVND (reference sequence). In nucleotides, the CDR3 is TGTGCCAGTAGCGATCGGTGGGGCAGGGAGGGCACCGGGGAGCTGTTTTTT. Amino acids: CASSDRWGREGTGELFF.

This clone was detected only a few times. The CDR3 is CASTHAGGSLNTGELFF. The CDR3 DNA reads as TGTGCCAGCACCCACGCAGGGGGCTCTTTGAACACCGGGGAGCTGTTTTTT. The V gene is TRBV9, the J gene TRBJ2-2; TRBD1 aligns across 8 bases. The V segment lost 6 bases and the J segment 1 base; nucleotides outside the gene matches: 11. Germline V lookup: CDR1 SGDLS, CDR2 YYNGEE. The CDR3 runs 17 residues. The full variable domain, with the rest looked up from reference TRBV9 and TRBJ2-2, is DSGVTQTPKHLITATGQRVTLRCSPRSGDLSVYWYQQSLDQGLQFLIQYYNGEERAKGNILERFSAQQFPDLHSELNLSSLELGDSALYFCASTHAGGSLNTGELFFGEGSRLTVL.

The CDR3 is CASSLERLVHEQYF. CDR3 nucleotide sequence: TGTGCCAGCAGCTTAGAGCGCCTGGTCCACGAGCAGTACTTC. This chain joins TRBV11-2 and TRBJ2-7; no definite D call. This CDR3 contains 14 residues. Germline V gene sequence: CDR1 SGHAT, CDR2 FQNNGV. Trimming shortened V by 0 bases and J by 5 bases, and 11 bases separated the two germline ends.

The chain links TRBV28 to TRBJ2-7, with a possible D match to TRBD1 (6 bases). Germline assignment: CDR1 MDHEN and CDR2 SYDVKM. V shed 3 bases and J shed 0 bases, with 6 bases lying between them. The CDR3 is made up of 13 amino acids. The CDR3 DNA reads as TGTGCCAGCAGTTTGGGGGCCTCCTACGAGCAGTACTTC. It codes for CASSLGASYEQYF.

The chain uses TRBV28 and TRBJ2-2; D not resolved. The length of the CDR3 is 12 residues. V was trimmed by 3 bases and J by 7 bases, leaving 6 bases between them. Looked up from germline, CDR1 is MDHEN and CDR2 is SYDVKM. In DNA form, the CDR3 reads TGTGCCAGCAGTTTTCTTATCGGGGAGCTGTTTTTT. The encoded protein is CASSFLIGELFF.

This chain uses TRBV11-3 with TRBJ2-1; TRBD1 matches at 7 bases. Germline CDR1 and CDR2: SGHNT and YENEEA. CDR3 length equals 16 residues. Trimming at V came to 6 bases and at J to 0 bases, leaving 8 bases not matched to a gene. CDR3 protein: CASSSGQWSSYNEQFF. For the CDR3, the DNA is TGTGCCAGCAGTTCGGGACAGTGGAGCTCCTACAATGAGCAGTTCTTC. Full variable domain (missing parts from reference TRBV11-3 and TRBJ2-1): EAGVVQSPRYKIIEKKQPVAFWCNPISGHNTLYWYLQNLGQGPELLIRYENEEAVDDSQLPKDRFSAERLKGVDSTLKIQPAELGDSAVYLCASSSGQWSSYNEQFFGPGTRLTVL.

The chain is built from TRBV3-1 (or the pseudogene TRBV3-2) and TRBJ2-1; 7 bases fit TRBD2. The trim removed 0 bases at V and 12 bases at J, leaving 8 bases unmatched. Germline values: CDR1 LGHDT, CDR2 YNNKEL (reference sequence). This CDR3 contains 14 residues. The CDR3 here is CASSQDARLALQFF. In nucleotides, the CDR3 is TGTGCCAGCAGCCAAGACGCCAGACTAGCTTTGCAGTTCTTC.

The chain uses TRBV7-9 and TRBJ2-1, with D possibly matching TRBD2 (5 bases). The CDR3 spans 15 residues. Looked up from germline, CDR1 is SEHNR and CDR2 is FQNEAQ (reference sequence). With 7 bases removed from V and 8 bases from J, the gap between germline ends came to 21 bases. The chain's CDR3 is CASNPPSGELDEQFF. The DNA for the CDR3 is TGTGCCAGCAACCCCCCCAGCGGAGAGCTCGATGAGCAGTTCTTC. The variable domain in full, completed from reference TRBV7-9 and TRBJ2-1, reads DTGVSQNPRHKITKRGQNVTFRCDPISEHNRLYWYRQTLGQGPEFLTYFQNEAQLEKSRLLSDRFSAERPKGSFSTLEIQRTEQGDSAMYLCASNPPSGELDEQFFGPGTRLTVL.

The chain recombines TRBV11-2 with TRBJ1-6, with 11 positions matching TRBD1. Germline V gene lookup returns CDR1 SGHAT and CDR2 FQNNGV. After removal of 4 bases from V and 0 bases from J, the junction contained 5 bases not matched to a gene. CDR3 length: 18 residues. The CDR3 nucleotides are TGTGCCAGCAGCTCGGGACAGGGGGTGGGCTCCTATAATTCACCCCTCCACTTT. The encoded protein is CASSSGQGVGSYNSPLHF.

The chain is built from TRBV10-2 and TRBJ1-5; TRBD1 matches at 7 bases. V shed 7 bases and J 2 bases; nucleotides not matched to a gene: 5. CDR1 and CDR2 (germline): WSHSY, SAAADI. The CDR3 covers 14 residues. The chain's CDR3 is CASTRGWGNQPQHF. DNA for the CDR3: TGCGCCAGCACCAGGGGGTGGGGCAATCAGCCCCAGCATTTT.

The chain is built from TRBV10-3 and TRBJ2-2, with D perhaps matching TRBD1 (6 bases). Trimming cost V 6 bases and J 1 base, with 12 bases left between them. The CDR3 is 15 amino acids. Germline values: CDR1 ENHRY, CDR2 SYGVKD. The CDR3 protein is CAISSSGQNTGELFF. DNA for the CDR3: TGTGCCATCAGCTCATCGGGACAGAACACCGGGGAGCTGTTTTTT.

This clone came up a few times. The genes are TRBV5-1 and TRBJ2-7, with no clear D. CDR1 and CDR2 from the germline V gene are SGHRS and YFSETQ. Trimming removed 0 bases from V and 1 base from J, with 8 bases in between. The length of the CDR3 is 14 residues. CDR3 DNA sequence: TGCGCCAGCAGCTTGGGAGACTCTTCCTACGAGCAGTACTTC. This codes for CASSLGDSSYEQYF.

The chain has TRBV27 and TRBJ2-7, with a tentative D call TRBD2 (5 bases). From germline, CDR1 is MNHEY and CDR2 SMNVEV (reference sequence). The CDR3 has 14 residues. The germline V and J ends were trimmed by 6 bases and 1 base, with 13 bases remaining between them. Here the CDR3 reads CASSFTRDSYEQYF. DNA for the CDR3: TGTGCCAGCAGCTTTACCCGGGATTCCTACGAGCAGTACTTC.